The 20 T cell receptor beta chains below come from one sample, sequenced in a study of blood T cell repertoires in COVID-19. Generated by immunoSEQ multiplex PCR, the TCRdb table keeps only in-frame clones and is missing some. The data hold roughly 310,000 clones, with roughly 90% observed a single time. Sequenced sample: PBMCs or T cells enriched from blood (not recorded which). Receptor source: a man in his fifties or sixties who had recovered from COVID-19.

The chain combines TRBV18 with TRBJ2-7; tentative D call: TRBD2 (5 bases). The CDR3 runs 13 residues. V lost 4 bases to trimming and J lost 3 bases, with 10 bases between them. In germline, CDR1 is KGHSH, CDR2 LQKENI. The CDR3, as DNA: TGTGCCAGCTCACGTAACGACTACTACGAGCAGTACTTC. Protein product: CASSRNDYYEQYF.

The V call is TRBV7-9, the J call TRBJ1-1; 7 nucleotides match TRBD1. The V and J ends lost 5 bases and 0 bases, in that order; junction bases with no gene match: 6. The CDR3 sequence is 15 residues long. Germline CDR1 is SEHNR and CDR2 is FQNEAQ (reference sequence). The CDR3 DNA is TGTGCCAGCAGCAGCACAGGGGCCTTGAACACTGAAGCTTTCTTT. Translated, it gives CASSSTGALNTEAFF.

The chain employs TRBV9 and TRBJ1-1; D is undetermined. The CDR3 length is 14 residues. Looked up from germline, CDR1 is SGDLS and CDR2 is YYNGEE. Trimming took 1 base from V and 4 from J, leaving 11 bases between them. The CDR3: CASSVMELGTEAFF. CDR3 DNA: TGTGCCAGCAGCGTAATGGAGTTGGGCACTGAAGCTTTCTTT.

This chain joins TRBV7-9 and TRBJ1-1; D gene unclear. The CDR3 consists of 13 residues. Germline V gene data show CDR1 as SEHNR and CDR2 as FQNEAQ (reference sequence). The V and J ends lost 5 bases and 0 bases respectively, with 7 bases between them. CDR3 bases: TGTGCCAGCAGCCCGAACATGAACACTGAAGCTTTCTTT. Protein product: CASSPNMNTEAFF.

The V gene is TRBV2, the J gene TRBJ2-1; maybe TRBD1 (6 bases). CDR3 length equals 13 residues. V was pared by 1 base and J by 11 bases, with 12 bases between. Per the germline V gene, CDR1 is SNHLY and CDR2 is FYNNEI. This chain's CDR3 is CASSEVKQGKQFF. The CDR3 DNA sequence: TGTGCCAGCAGTGAAGTGAAGCAGGGGAAGCAGTTCTTC.

V usage is TRBV7-3 and J usage is TRBJ2-5, with 8 bases identical to TRBD2. Germline V CDR1 and CDR2: SGHTA, FQGTGA. V was pared by 5 bases and J by 4 bases, with 3 bases of the junction left unmatched. This CDR3 spans 13 amino acids. Written as DNA, the CDR3 is TGTGCCAGCAGCGCTAGCGGGCCAGAGACCCAGTACTTC. Protein: CASSASGPETQYF.

V and J are TRBV6-2 or TRBV6-3 and TRBJ2-7, with TRBD2 identical over 8 bases. There are 15 residues in the CDR3. Trimming cost V 5 bases and J 2 bases; bases outside gene matches: 8. Germline V gene sequence: CDR1 MNHEY, CDR2 SVGEGT. As DNA, the CDR3 is TGTGCCAGCAGTATTTTCCTAGCGGGCCCCTACGAGCAGTACTTC. This encodes CASSIFLAGPYEQYF.

The rearrangement joins TRBV4-1 to TRBJ2-7; D might be TRBD2 (6 bases). The germline CDR1 and CDR2 sequences are MGHRA and YSYEKL. V was shortened by 2 bases and J by 2 bases, with 10 bases between the two germline ends. This CDR3 contains 14 residues. The DNA for the CDR3 is TGCGCCAGCAGCCAAAACTCGGGGGCCTACGAGCAGTACTTC. It specifies CASSQNSGAYEQYF.

This chain links TRBV4-3 with TRBJ1-6; D unresolved. V was trimmed by 0 bases and J by 5 bases, leaving 5 bases between them. The germline CDR1 and CDR2 sequences are LGHNA and YSLEER. There are 14 residues in the CDR3. The CDR3 protein is CASSQDINNSPLHF. CDR3 bases: TGCGCCAGCAGCCAAGATATTAATAATTCACCCCTCCACTTT.

The rearrangement uses TRBV18 and TRBJ1-2; D might be TRBD1 (6 bases). Per germline, CDR1 KGHSH and CDR2 LQKENI. The CDR3 is 16 residues long. Trimming shortened V by 0 bases and J by 5 bases, and 16 bases separated the two germline ends. The chain's CDR3 is CASSPPSGGGPYGYTF. CDR3 coding DNA: TGTGCCAGCTCACCACCGTCGGGCGGGGGCCCTTATGGCTACACCTTC.

The chain links TRBV2 to TRBJ2-5; D is unresolved. The CDR3 runs 11 residues. V lost 3 bases and J 13 bases, leaving 12 bases between the germline ends. Germline CDR1 and CDR2: SNHLY and FYNNEI. The CDR3 nucleotides are TGTGCCAGCAGTGATGCCTACCGCTGGTACTTC. It is translated as CASSDAYRWYF.

The chain is built from TRBV7-9 and TRBJ1-6, with 9 bases identical to TRBD1. This CDR3 contains 14 residues. In germline, CDR1 is SEHNR, CDR2 FQNEAQ (reference sequence). V lost 5 bases to trimming and J lost 7 bases; unmatched junction nucleotides: 3. The CDR3 DNA sequence: TGTGCCAGCAGCCGGACAGGGGCAAATTCACCCCTCCACTTT. This sequence encodes CASSRTGANSPLHF.

The chain combines TRBV5-6 with TRBJ2-3; TRBD1 agrees at 7 bases. The CDR3 length is 15 residues. Germline CDR1 reads SGHDT; CDR2 reads YYEEEE. V lost 3 bases, J lost 3 bases, and 7 bases stayed unmatched. CDR3 in DNA: TGTGCCAGCAGCTACGACAGGGTGGGAACAGATACGCAGTATTTT. As protein: CASSYDRVGTDTQYF. Full variable domain (missing parts from reference TRBV5-6 and TRBJ2-3): DAGVTQSPTHLIKTRGQQVTLRCSPKSGHDTVSWYQQALGQGPQFIFQYYEEEERQRGNFPDRFSGHQFPNYSSELNVNALLLGDSALYLCASSYDRVGTDTQYFGPGTRLTVL.

The chain couples TRBV19 to TRBJ1-3, with 9 bases matching TRBD1. The CDR3 runs to 16 residues. The germline gives CDR1 LNHDA, CDR2 SQIVND (reference sequence). With V trimmed by 4 bases and J by 4 bases, 8 bases remained unmatched. CDR3 bases: TGTGCCAGTAGTACCGGGACAGGGATTAGAGGAAACACCATATATTTT. Amino acids: CASSTGTGIRGNTIYF.

The genes are TRBV6-2 or TRBV6-3 and TRBJ2-4; the D is unclear. In germline, CDR1 is MNHEY, CDR2 SVGEGT. V lost 6 bases to trimming and J lost 10 bases, with 22 bases between them. The CDR3 runs 15 residues. The CDR3 coding sequence is TGTGCCAGCAGCGACCCCCAGCCAGGCAGCCTAATTCAGTACTTC. This codes for CASSDPQPGSLIQYF.

The V call is TRBV19, the J call TRBJ2-3, with D hard to call. CDR1 is LNHDA, CDR2 SQIVND, per germline (reference sequence). V dropped 1 base and J dropped 2 bases, with 10 bases sitting between them. This CDR3 is 15 amino acids long. The DNA of the CDR3 is TGTGCCAGTAGTATAGCCTCACCTAACACAGATACGCAGTATTTT. It is translated as CASSIASPNTDTQYF. The full variable domain, in which reference TRBV19 and TRBJ2-3 provide the parts outside the CDR3, is DGGITQSPKYLFRKEGQNVTLSCEQNLNHDAMYWYRQDPGQGLRLIYYSQIVNDFQKGDIAEGYSVSREKKESFPLTVTSAQKNPTAFYLCASSIASPNTDTQYFGPGTRLTVL.

The CDR3 region has the DNA TGCCCCACAAAAACGACAGGGGGCACCGGGGAGCTGTTTTTT. Its translation: CPTKTTGGTGELFF. This chain connects TRBV5-1 to TRBJ2-2; 9 bases are a match to TRBD1. Germline V gene lookup returns CDR1 SGHRS and CDR2 YFSETQ. The CDR3 contains 14 residues.

This rearrangement joins TRBV9 to TRBJ1-4; D is unresolved. The length of the CDR3 is 15 residues. The V end lost 0 bases, the J end lost 8 bases, and 14 bases lay between the germline ends. Germline V gives CDR1 SGDLS, CDR2 YYNGEE. CDR3 sequence (DNA): TGTGCCAGCAGCGTAGGCGGAGTAATGATGGAAAAACTGTTTTTT. Amino acids: CASSVGGVMMEKLFF.

The gene calls are TRBV29-1 and TRBJ2-5; D possibly corresponds to TRBD1 (6 bases). This CDR3 region has 13 residues. CDR1 and CDR2 (germline): SQVTM, ANQGSEA. The V gene lost 4 bases and the J gene lost 7 bases, with 16 bases spanning the gap. In DNA, the CDR3 is TGCAGCGTTGTACAGGGAGCTTCAGGGACCCAGTACTTC. It codes for CSVVQGASGTQYF.

The gene calls are TRBV5-1 and TRBJ2-1; 8 nucleotides match TRBD2. The CDR3 covers 16 residues. CDR1 is SGHRS and CDR2 is YFSETQ in the germline V gene. V dropped 4 bases and J dropped 4; count of bases not matched to a gene: 10. CDR3 loop: CASSRTGTRLYNEQFF. CDR3 nucleotide sequence: TGCGCCAGCAGCAGGACCGGGACTAGATTATACAATGAGCAGTTCTTC.